The rows below give T cell receptor beta chains drawn from one sample of a study of blood T cell repertoires in COVID-19. The table came from immunoSEQ multiplex PCR; TCRdb's copy has only in-frame clones and leaves some out. Of under 200,000 clones listed, 83% are singletons. Material for sequencing was peripheral blood. These receptors originate from a woman aged 70-85 years who had recovered from COVID-19. Each CDR3 is given with its conserved first and last residue. The order of the fields is clone size, J gene, D gene, V gene, CDR3 protein, CDR3 DNA. The D gene is left open where the match is weak. Size tells how often a clone was seen (once, few, many) or the class of an expanded clone, and some rows leave it out.

>-|TRBJ1-5|-|TRBV10-2
CASSRDGDQPQHF
TGCGCCAGCAGTCGCGACGGGGATCAGCCCCAGCATTTT
>few|TRBJ2-1|-|TRBV6-4
CASSPGASAYNEQFF
TGTGCCAGCAGCCCCGGGGCTAGCGCTTACAATGAGCAGTTCTTC
>-|TRBJ1-1|-|TRBV20-1
CRASRGTEAFF
TGCAGGGCCAGCCGGGGAACTGAAGCTTTCTTT
>many|TRBJ2-3|TRBD2|TRBV15
CATSRELAGTDTQYF
TGTGCCACCAGCAGAGAGCTAGCGGGAACAGATACGCAGTATTTT
>-|TRBJ2-1|-|TRBV10-3
CAISEMASSYNEQFF
TGTGCCATCAGTGAGATGGCTAGCTCCTACAATGAGCAGTTCTTC
>-|TRBJ1-1|TRBD1|TRBV3-1/TRBV3-2
CASSQGLIRNRGRFMNTEAFF
TGTGCCAGCAGCCAAGGTCTCATCCGGAACAGGGGGCGTTTCATGAACACTGAAGCTTTCTTT
>-|TRBJ2-6|-|TRBV30
CAWRFTGANVLTF
TGTGCCTGGAGGTTCACTGGGGCCAACGTCCTGACTTTC
>-|TRBJ2-5|-|TRBV5-5
CGHRAKETQYF
TGTGGCCACAGGGCCAAAGAGACCCAGTACTTC
>many|TRBJ2-3|-|TRBV4-2
CASSQGSAAGRTDTQYF
TGTGCCAGCAGCCAAGGGTCGGCGGCTGGCCGCACAGATACGCAGTATTTT
>-|TRBJ1-1|TRBD1|TRBV19
CASRRDRVNTEAFF
TGTGCCAGTAGGCGAGACAGGGTGAACACTGAAGCTTTCTTT
>-|TRBJ1-4|TRBD1|TRBV5-1
CASSPTGTGAEKLFF
TGCGCCAGCAGCCCTACAGGGACAGGGGCTGAAAAACTGTTTTTT
>few|TRBJ2-3|-|TRBV9
CASSVWDSSDTQYF
TGTGCCAGCAGCGTATGGGACTCTTCAGATACGCAGTATTTT